A single sample gave rise to the 2 T cell receptor beta chains below, sequenced in a study of cytomegalovirus exposure and HLA in healthy donors. The PCR had 60 Vbeta and 13 Jbeta primers. Some clones are missing from TCRdb's copy, which holds only in-frame ones; the method was immunoSEQ multiplex PCR. The sample records 100,000 or so clones, nearly 80% being singletons. Specimen: PBMCs. The receptors were gathered from a woman aged 40 to 49 in good health and CMV-seropositive.

This clone came up once. The chain uses TRBV18 and TRBJ2-1, with 11 bases lining up with TRBD2. Germline assignment: CDR1 KGHSH and CDR2 LQKENI. Trimming took 4 bases from V and 6 from J; bases not matched to a gene: 8. The CDR3 has 16 residues. CDR3 coding DNA: TGTGCCAGCTCACTCTCGGCTAGCGGGAGGATCAATGAGCAGTTCTTC. Its protein product is CASSLSASGRINEQFF.

V is TRBV14 and J is TRBJ2-3; 9 bases map to TRBD2. The CDR3 totals 15 residues. J lost 1 base, V lost 4 bases, and 3 bases had no gene match. Germline V gene lookup returns CDR1 SGHDN and CDR2 FVKESK. The CDR3 protein is CASSPWTSGTDTQYF. CDR3 nucleotides: TGTGCCAGCAGCCCCTGGACTAGCGGCACAGATACGCAGTATTTT.